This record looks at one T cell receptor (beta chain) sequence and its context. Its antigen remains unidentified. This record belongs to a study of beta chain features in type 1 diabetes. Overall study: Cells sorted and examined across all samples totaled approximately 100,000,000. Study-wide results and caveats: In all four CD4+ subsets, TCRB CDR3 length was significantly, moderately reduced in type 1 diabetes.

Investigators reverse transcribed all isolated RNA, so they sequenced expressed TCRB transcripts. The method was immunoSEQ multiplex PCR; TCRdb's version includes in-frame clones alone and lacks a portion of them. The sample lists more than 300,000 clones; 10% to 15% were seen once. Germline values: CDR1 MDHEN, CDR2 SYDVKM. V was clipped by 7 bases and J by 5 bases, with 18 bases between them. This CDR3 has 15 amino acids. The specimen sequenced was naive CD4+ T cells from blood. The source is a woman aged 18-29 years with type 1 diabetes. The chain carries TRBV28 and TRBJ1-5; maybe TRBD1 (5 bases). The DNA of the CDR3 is TGTGCCAGCACCCGTCGGGGGAGAAGGGATCAGCCCCAGCATTTT. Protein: CASTRRGRRDQPQHF.